The following is a TCR beta chain sequence with its context. Antigen specificity is unknown. Blood got drawn at baseline, again on cycle 4 day 1, and then on cycle 7 day 1. Libraries were prepared by immunoSEQ multiplex PCR; TCRdb keeps only in-frame clonotypes and omits some of them. This table holds about 79,000 clones, about 84% found once. This record belongs to a study of OX40 agonist ivuxolimab in advanced cancers. Germline V lookup: CDR1 SGHNT, CDR2 YYREEE (reference sequence). Trimming stripped 2 bases from V and 4 bases from J, with 5 bases between. The CDR3 contains 12 residues. Regarding the study as a whole: Within 6 weeks, CD4+ and CD8+ blood T cells expanded clonally at 0.1 to 3.0 mg/kg.

J is TRBJ2-3 and V is TRBV5-4; D remains unclear. The sequenced sample was CD4+ or CD8+ T cells sorted from blood, obtained in a trial of the OX40 agonist ivuxolimab. The receptor comes from an adult with an advanced solid tumor such as melanoma, head and neck, liver or kidney cancer. The CDR3 DNA reads TGTGCCAGCAGCTTCCTGGCAGATACGCAGTATTTT. The encoded protein is CASSFLADTQYF.